This TCR beta chain comes out of a study of persistence of HIV-infected CD4 T cells. Study information: A median of about eight years of suppressive ART preceded sampling. Study findings and constraints: TCR oligoclonality correlated with proviral oligoclonality in the same sorted populations.

Nonspecific anti-CD3/anti-CD28 bead stimulation represents the broad CD4+ T cell repertoire. CD4+ T cells upregulating both CD40 ligand and CD69 were sorted as responding cells. These HIV-1-infected adults initiated suppressive ART in chronic infection. Stimulated PBMCs had first been depleted of CD8+ T cells. This CDR3 contains 15 residues. Germline assignment: CDR1 LGHNA and CDR2 YNFKEQ. Trimming stripped 0 bases from V and 6 bases from J, with 15 bases between. This was the immunoSEQ version 4 assay in survey mode. The table came from immunoSEQ multiplex PCR; TCRdb's copy has only in-frame clones and leaves some out. This sample yields about 45,000 clones, of which 90% to 95% are seen a single time; 1.8% belongs to the top ten. Turning to this clone: What it binds is unknown.

The receptor was derived from an adult man with HIV who was CMV-seropositive. Sequences were derived from CD4+ T cells sorted from PBMCs after approximately 20-hour stimulation, sampled from a patient who received antiretroviral therapy. This chain links TRBV4-2 with TRBJ2-7; perhaps TRBD1 as D (5 bases). The CDR3 sequence is CASSQDSPGQREQYF. The CDR3, as DNA: TGTGCCAGCAGCCAAGATTCCCCCGGACAACGCGAGCAGTACTTC.